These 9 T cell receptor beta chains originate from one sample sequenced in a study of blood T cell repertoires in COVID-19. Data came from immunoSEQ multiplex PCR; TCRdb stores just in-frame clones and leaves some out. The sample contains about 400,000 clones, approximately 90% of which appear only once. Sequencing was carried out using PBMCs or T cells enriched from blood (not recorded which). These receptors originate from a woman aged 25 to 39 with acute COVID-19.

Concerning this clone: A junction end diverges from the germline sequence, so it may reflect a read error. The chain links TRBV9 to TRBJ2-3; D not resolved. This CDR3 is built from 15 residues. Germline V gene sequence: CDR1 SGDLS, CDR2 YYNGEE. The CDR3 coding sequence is TGTGCCAGCAGCGTACAGCCGGGTGGAGCAGACACGCAGTATTTT. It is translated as CASSVQPGGADTQYF.

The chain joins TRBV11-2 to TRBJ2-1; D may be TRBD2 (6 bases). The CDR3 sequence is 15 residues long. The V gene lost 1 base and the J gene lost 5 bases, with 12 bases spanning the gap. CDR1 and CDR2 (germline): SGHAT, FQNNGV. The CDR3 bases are TGTGCCAGCAGCTTAGGGGACTCAGAAAACAATGAGCAGTTCTTC. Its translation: CASSLGDSENNEQFF.

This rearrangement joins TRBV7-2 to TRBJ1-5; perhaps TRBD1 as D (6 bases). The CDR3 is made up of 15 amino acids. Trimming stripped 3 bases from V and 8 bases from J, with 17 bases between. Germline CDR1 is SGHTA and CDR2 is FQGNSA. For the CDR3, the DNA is TGTGCCAGCAGCTTTAGGGGGGGCGCGGAGGAGCCCCAGCATTTT. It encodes CASSFRGGAEEPQHF.

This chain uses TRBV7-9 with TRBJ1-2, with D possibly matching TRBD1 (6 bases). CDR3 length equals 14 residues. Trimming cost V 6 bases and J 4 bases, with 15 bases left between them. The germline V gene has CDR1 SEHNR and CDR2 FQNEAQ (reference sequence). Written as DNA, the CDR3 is TGTGCCAGCAGTTTCACCGGGACAAGCTATGGCTACACCTTC. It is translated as CASSFTGTSYGYTF.

CDR3 nucleotide sequence: TGTGCCAGCAGCTTATTGGCAGGGGGCCCCTACAATGAGCAGTTCTTC. Its protein is CASSLLAGGPYNEQFF. The chain recombines TRBV7-3 with TRBJ2-1; 8 positions match TRBD1. V was clipped by 2 bases and J by 2 bases; unmatched bases: 5. This CDR3 spans 16 amino acids. Germline loops: CDR1 SGHTA, CDR2 FQGTGA.

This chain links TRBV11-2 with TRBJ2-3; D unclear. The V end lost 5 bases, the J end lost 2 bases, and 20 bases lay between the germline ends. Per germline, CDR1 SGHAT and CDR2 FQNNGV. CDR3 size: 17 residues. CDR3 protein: CASSPLQVFRSTDTQYF. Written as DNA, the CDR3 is TGTGCCAGCAGCCCCTTGCAGGTCTTCCGCTCCACAGATACGCAGTATTTT.

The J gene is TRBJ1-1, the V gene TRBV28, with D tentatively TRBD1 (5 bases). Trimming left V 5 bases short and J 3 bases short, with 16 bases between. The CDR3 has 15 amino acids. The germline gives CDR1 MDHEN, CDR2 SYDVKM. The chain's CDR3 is CASSPPGRSDTEAFF. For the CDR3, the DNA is TGTGCCAGCAGTCCTCCAGGGAGGAGCGACACTGAAGCTTTCTTT. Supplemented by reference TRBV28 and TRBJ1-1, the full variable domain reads DVKVTQSSRYLVKRTGEKVFLECVQDMDHENMFWYRQDPGLGLRLIYFSYDVKMKEKGDIPEGYSVSREKKERFSLILESASTNQTSMYLCASSPPGRSDTEAFFGQGTRLTVV.

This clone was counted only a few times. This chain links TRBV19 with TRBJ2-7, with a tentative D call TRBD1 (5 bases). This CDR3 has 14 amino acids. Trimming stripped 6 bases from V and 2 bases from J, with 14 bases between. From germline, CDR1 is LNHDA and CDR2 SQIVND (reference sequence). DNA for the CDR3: TGTGCCAGTAGAAGGCAGGGTCATCCCTACGAGCAGTACTTC. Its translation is CASRRQGHPYEQYF.

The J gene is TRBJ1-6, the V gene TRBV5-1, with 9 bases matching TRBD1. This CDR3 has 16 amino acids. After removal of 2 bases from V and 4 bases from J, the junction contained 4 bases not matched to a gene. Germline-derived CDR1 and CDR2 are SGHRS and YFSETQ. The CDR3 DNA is TGCGCCAGCAGCTTTACAGGGGGCGCGTATAATTCACCCCTCCACTTT. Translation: CASSFTGGAYNSPLHF.